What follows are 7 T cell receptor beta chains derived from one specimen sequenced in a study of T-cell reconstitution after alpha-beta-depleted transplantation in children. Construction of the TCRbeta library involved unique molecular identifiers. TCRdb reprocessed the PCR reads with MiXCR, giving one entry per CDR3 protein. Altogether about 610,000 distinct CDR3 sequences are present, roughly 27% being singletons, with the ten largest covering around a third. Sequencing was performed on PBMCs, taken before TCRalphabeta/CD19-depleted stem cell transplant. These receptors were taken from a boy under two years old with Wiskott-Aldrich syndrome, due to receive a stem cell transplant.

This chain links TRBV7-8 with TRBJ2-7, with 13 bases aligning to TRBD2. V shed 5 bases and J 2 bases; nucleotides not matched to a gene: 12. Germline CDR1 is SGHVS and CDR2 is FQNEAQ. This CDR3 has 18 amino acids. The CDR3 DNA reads TGTGCCAGCAGCCGCACTCGGACTAGCGGGAGTATCACCTACGAGCAGTACTTC. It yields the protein CASSRTRTSGSITYEQYF.

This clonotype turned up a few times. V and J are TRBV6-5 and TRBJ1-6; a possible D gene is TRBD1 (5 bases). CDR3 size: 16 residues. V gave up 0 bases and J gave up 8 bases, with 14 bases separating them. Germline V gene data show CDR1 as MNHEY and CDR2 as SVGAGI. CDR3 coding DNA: TGTGCCAGCAGTTACTCGACATCAGGGATGGATTCACCCCTCCACTTT. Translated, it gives CASSYSTSGMDSPLHF.

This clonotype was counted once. CDR3 bases: TGTGCCTGGAGGGACCAGAGTCAGGTTGGTGGCTACACCTTC. This sequence encodes CAWRDQSQVGGYTF. V and J are TRBV30 and TRBJ1-2; D is unresolved. Trimming shortened V by 3 bases and J by 7 bases, and 18 bases separated the two germline ends. The V gene's germline CDR1 is GTSNPN and CDR2 SVGIG (reference sequence). The CDR3 has 14 residues. Variable domain in full (rest from reference TRBV30 and TRBJ1-2): SQTIHQWPATLVQPVGSPLSLECTVEGTSNPNLYWYRQAAGRGLQLLFYSVGIGQISSEVPQNLSASRPQDRQFILSSKKLLLSDSGFYLCAWRDQSQVGGYTFGSGTRLTVV.

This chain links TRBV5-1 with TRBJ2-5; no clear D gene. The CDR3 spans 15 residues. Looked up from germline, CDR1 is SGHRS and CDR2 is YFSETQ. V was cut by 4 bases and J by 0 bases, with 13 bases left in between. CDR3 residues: CASSTLGRYQETQYF. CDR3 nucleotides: TGCGCCAGCAGCACCCTCGGACGCTACCAAGAGACCCAGTACTTC.

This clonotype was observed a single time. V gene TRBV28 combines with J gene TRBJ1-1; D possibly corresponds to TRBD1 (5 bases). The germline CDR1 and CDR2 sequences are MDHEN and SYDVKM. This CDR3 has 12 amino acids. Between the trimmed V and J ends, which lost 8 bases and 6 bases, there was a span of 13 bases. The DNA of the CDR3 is TGTGCCAGCGGGGGGGAATGGGCTGAAGCTTTCTTT. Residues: CASGGEWAEAFF.

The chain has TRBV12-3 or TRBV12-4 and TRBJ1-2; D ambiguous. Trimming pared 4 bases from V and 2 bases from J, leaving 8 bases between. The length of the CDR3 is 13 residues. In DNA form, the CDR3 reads TGTGCCAGCAGTTCAACAGACAACTATGGCTACACCTTC. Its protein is CASSSTDNYGYTF.

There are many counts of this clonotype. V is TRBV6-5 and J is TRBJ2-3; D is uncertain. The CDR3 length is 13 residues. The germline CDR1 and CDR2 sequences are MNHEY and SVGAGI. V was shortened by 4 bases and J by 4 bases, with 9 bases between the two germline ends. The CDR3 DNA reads TGTGCCAGCAGTTTAGGGCCCTCAGATACGCAGTATTTT. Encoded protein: CASSLGPSDTQYF.